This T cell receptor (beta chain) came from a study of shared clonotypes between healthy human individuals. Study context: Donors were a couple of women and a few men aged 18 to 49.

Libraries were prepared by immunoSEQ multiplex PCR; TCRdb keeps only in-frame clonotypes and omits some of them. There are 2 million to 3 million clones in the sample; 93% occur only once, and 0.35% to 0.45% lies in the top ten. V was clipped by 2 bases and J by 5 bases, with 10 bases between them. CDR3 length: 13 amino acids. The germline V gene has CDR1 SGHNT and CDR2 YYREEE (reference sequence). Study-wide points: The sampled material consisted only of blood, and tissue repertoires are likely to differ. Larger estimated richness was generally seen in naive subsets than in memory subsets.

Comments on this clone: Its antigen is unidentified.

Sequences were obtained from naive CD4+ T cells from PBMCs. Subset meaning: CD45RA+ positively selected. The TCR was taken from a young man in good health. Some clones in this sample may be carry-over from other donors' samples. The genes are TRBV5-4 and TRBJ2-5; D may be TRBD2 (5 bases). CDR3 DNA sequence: TGTGCCAGCAGCTTCCGGGATTGGGAGACCCAGTACTTC. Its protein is CASSFRDWETQYF.